Here is one T cell receptor (beta chain) with its context. Between the trimmed V and J ends, which lost 2 bases and 4 bases, there was a span of 6 bases. Germline V gene data show CDR1 as SEHNR and CDR2 as FQNEAQ (reference sequence). This CDR3 is 13 amino acids long. This record belongs to a study of blood T cell repertoires in COVID-19. Participants were aged about 18 to 90 years, lived in 20 to 25 US areas, and enrolled virtually. Per the study methods: Nucleated cell number was recorded as an estimate derived from reference gene primer amplification. Assay used: immunoSEQ multiplex PCR; TCRdb lists only in-frame clones, some missing. That table is the source of V, J and clone size, and D and trimming were worked out from the DNA. Here the sample spans 310,000 or so clones, roughly 87% being singletons.

The sequencing input was PBMCs or T cells enriched from blood (not recorded which). This chain uses TRBV7-9 with TRBJ1-3, with D unresolved. The clonotype comes from a woman in her 30s who had recovered from COVID-19. Here the CDR3 DNA reads TGTGCCAGCAGCTTACGAGGAGGAAACACCATATATTTT. Encoded protein: CASSLRGGNTIYF.